The rows below give T cell receptor beta chains drawn from one sample of a study of blood T cell repertoires in COVID-19. Sequenced by immunoSEQ multiplex PCR; TCRdb stores in-frame clones only, minus some. The data show 200,000 to 250,000 clones, 65% to 90% seen once. Sequences were obtained from PBMCs or T cells enriched from blood (not recorded which). These receptors were obtained from a woman between 50 and 59 years old with acute COVID-19. Each CDR3 is given with its conserved first and last residue. The D gene is left open where the match is weak. The size of a clone is reported for some rows only, either as once, few or many, or as a class for expanded clones.

CDR3 DNA: TGTGCCAGCAGTTACGGGATCGGGGACTCCTACGAGCAGTACTTC
CDR3 protein: CASSYGIGDSYEQYF
D gene: -
J gene: TRBJ2-7
clone size: -
V gene: TRBV6-5

CDR3 DNA: TGTGCCAGCAGTTACACGGGAAATGGAGAGACCCAGTACTTC
CDR3 protein: CASSYTGNGETQYF
D gene: -
J gene: TRBJ2-5
clone size: few
V gene: TRBV6-2/TRBV6-3

CDR3 DNA: TGTGCCAGTATCCCCCGCGGGTTTAACACCGGGGAGCTGTTTTTT
CDR3 protein: CASIPRGFNTGELFF
D gene: -
J gene: TRBJ2-2
clone size: -
V gene: TRBV19

CDR3 DNA: TGTGCTAGTGGTTTCCTTGACAGGAACACTGAAGCTTTCTTT
CDR3 protein: CASGFLDRNTEAFF
D gene: -
J gene: TRBJ1-1
clone size: -
V gene: TRBV12-5

CDR3 DNA: TGCGCCAGCAGCTTGGGGCTCCTAGGCACAGATACGCAGTATTTT
CDR3 protein: CASSLGLLGTDTQYF
D gene: -
J gene: TRBJ2-3
clone size: -
V gene: TRBV5-1

CDR3 DNA: TGTGCCAGCCAAAAGGGACAGGGGAACGAAAAACTGTTTTTT
CDR3 protein: CASQKGQGNEKLFF
D gene: TRBD1
J gene: TRBJ1-4
clone size: few
V gene: TRBV5-4

CDR3 DNA: TGCGCCAGCAGCCAAGATCGCCCCTCCGGGACTAGTCGGAATGAGCAGTTCTTC
CDR3 protein: CASSQDRPSGTSRNEQFF
D gene: TRBD2
J gene: TRBJ2-1
clone size: -
V gene: TRBV4-1

CDR3 DNA: TGTGCCATCAGTGAGTCTGACAGGGGGTTCTCTTATAGCAATCAGCCCCAGCATTTT
CDR3 protein: CAISESDRGFSYSNQPQHF
D gene: TRBD1
J gene: TRBJ1-5
clone size: -
V gene: TRBV10-3

CDR3 DNA: TGTGCCAGCAGCCTCGGGACTAGTGTAGAGACCCAGTACTTC
CDR3 protein: CASSLGTSVETQYF
D gene: TRBD2
J gene: TRBJ2-5
clone size: few
V gene: TRBV7-2

CDR3 DNA: TGTGCCAGCAGTTACATGGTAGTGAACACTGAAGCTTTCTTT
CDR3 protein: CASSYMVVNTEAFF
D gene: -
J gene: TRBJ1-1
clone size: -
V gene: TRBV6-6

CDR3 DNA: TGCGCCAGCAGCCAACAACACGTAAATTCACCCCTCCACTTT
CDR3 protein: CASSQQHVNSPLHF
D gene: -
J gene: TRBJ1-6
clone size: -
V gene: TRBV4-1

CDR3 DNA: TGCGCCAGCAGCCCGGCGGGACTCAATGAGCAGTTCTTC
CDR3 protein: CASSPAGLNEQFF
D gene: -
J gene: TRBJ2-1
clone size: once
V gene: TRBV5-1

CDR3 DNA: TGTGCCAGTAGTTCCGGGACAGAGAGACCCTATGGCTACACCTTC
CDR3 protein: CASSSGTERPYGYTF
D gene: TRBD1
J gene: TRBJ1-2
clone size: -
V gene: TRBV19

CDR3 DNA: TGTGCCAGCACCGATGCCCGGACAGAGAACACTGAAGCTTTCTTT
CDR3 protein: CASTDARTENTEAFF
D gene: -
J gene: TRBJ1-1
clone size: -
V gene: TRBV21-1

CDR3 DNA: TGTGCCAGCAGCCTCCAGACAGGCGGCACTGAAGCTTTCTTT
CDR3 protein: CASSLQTGGTEAFF
D gene: -
J gene: TRBJ1-1
clone size: -
V gene: TRBV14

CDR3 DNA: TGTGCCAGCAGCTCGAATAGACTAGCGGGTACCTACAATGAGCAGTTCTTC
CDR3 protein: CASSSNRLAGTYNEQFF
D gene: TRBD2
J gene: TRBJ2-1
clone size: -
V gene: TRBV7-9

CDR3 DNA: TGTGCCAGCAGACTAGTTACAGGGGCAAAGACCCAGTACTTC
CDR3 protein: CASRLVTGAKTQYF
D gene: TRBD1
J gene: TRBJ2-5
clone size: few
V gene: TRBV7-8

CDR3 DNA: TGTGCCAGCAGTTCCAACAGGGGAGGAGGCTACACCTTC
CDR3 protein: CASSSNRGGGYTF
D gene: TRBD1
J gene: TRBJ1-2
clone size: -
V gene: TRBV27

CDR3 DNA: TGTGCCTGGAGTAGGGGAATTATCAGCACAGATACGCAGTATTTT
CDR3 protein: CAWSRGIISTDTQYF
D gene: -
J gene: TRBJ2-3
clone size: -
V gene: TRBV30

CDR3 DNA: TGTGCCACCAGCAGAGAGGGCCTGAGCTCCTACAATGAGCAGTTCTTC
CDR3 protein: CATSREGLSSYNEQFF
D gene: -
J gene: TRBJ2-1
clone size: -
V gene: TRBV15

CDR3 DNA: TGTGCCAGCAACAAAAGGGGGGCGGGAGTTAGTGGCTACACCTTC
CDR3 protein: CASNKRGAGVSGYTF
D gene: -
J gene: TRBJ1-2
clone size: -
V gene: TRBV7-2

CDR3 DNA: TGTGCCACCAGCCGTACACAGGGCGTCCACAATGAGCAGTTCTTC
CDR3 protein: CATSRTQGVHNEQFF
D gene: -
J gene: TRBJ2-1
clone size: -
V gene: TRBV15

CDR3 DNA: TGTGCCAGCAGTGACAGGGCTAGGGCCAAAAACATTCAGTACTTC
CDR3 protein: CASSDRARAKNIQYF
D gene: -
J gene: TRBJ2-4
clone size: once
V gene: TRBV2

CDR3 DNA: TGTGCCAGCAGCGTAGCTTTGAGGGATCCGAATTCACCCCTCCACTTT
CDR3 protein: CASSVALRDPNSPLHF
D gene: -
J gene: TRBJ1-6
clone size: few
V gene: TRBV9

CDR3 DNA: TGTGCCAGCAGCCAAGGGTGGTCTAGGGCTTTCTTT
CDR3 protein: CASSQGWSRAFF
D gene: -
J gene: TRBJ1-1
clone size: -
V gene: TRBV3-1/TRBV3-2

CDR3 DNA: TGTGCCAGCAGCTTAAGCGGGGGGGCCTTGAATGAGCAGTTCTTC
CDR3 protein: CASSLSGGALNEQFF
D gene: TRBD2
J gene: TRBJ2-1
clone size: -
V gene: TRBV7-2

CDR3 DNA: TGCGCCAGCAGCAGTAGGACAGGGCTTTACGAGCAGTACTTC
CDR3 protein: CASSSRTGLYEQYF
D gene: TRBD1
J gene: TRBJ2-7
clone size: -
V gene: TRBV4-1

CDR3 DNA: TGCGCCAGCAGCCAAGAGTGGCGCCCGGGACTAGCGGGAGGGCAATACGAGCAGTACTTC
CDR3 protein: CASSQEWRPGLAGGQYEQYF
D gene: TRBD2
J gene: TRBJ2-7
clone size: -
V gene: TRBV4-3

CDR3 DNA: TGTGCCACCAGCAAAAGGACAGGGTCTGGAAACACCATATATTTT
CDR3 protein: CATSKRTGSGNTIYF
D gene: TRBD1
J gene: TRBJ1-3
clone size: -
V gene: TRBV15

CDR3 DNA: TGTGCCAGCACCAAATACAATGAGCAGTTCTTC
CDR3 protein: CASTKYNEQFF
D gene: -
J gene: TRBJ2-1
clone size: -
V gene: TRBV5-6

CDR3 DNA: TGTGCCAGCAGCGCCGATACAGGGGGCTTTAATAATTCACCCCTCCACTTT
CDR3 protein: CASSADTGGFNNSPLHF
D gene: TRBD1
J gene: TRBJ1-6
clone size: -
V gene: TRBV5-4

CDR3 DNA: TGTGCCAGCAGTTTAGGTCTAGCGTCGCCCCAGTACTTC
CDR3 protein: CASSLGLASPQYF
D gene: -
J gene: TRBJ2-5
clone size: -
V gene: TRBV27

CDR3 DNA: TGCGCCAGCAGCCAAGACGTATATAATTCACCCCTCCACTTT
CDR3 protein: CASSQDVYNSPLHF
D gene: -
J gene: TRBJ1-6
clone size: once
V gene: TRBV4-3

CDR3 DNA: TGCGCCAGCAGCCAAGATCCAGATAACTATGGCTACACCTTC
CDR3 protein: CASSQDPDNYGYTF
D gene: -
J gene: TRBJ1-2
clone size: -
V gene: TRBV4-1

CDR3 DNA: TGCAGCGGGAGGGGACAGGGAGGGGGCACAGATACGCAGTATTTT
CDR3 protein: CSGRGQGGGTDTQYF
D gene: TRBD1
J gene: TRBJ2-3
clone size: -
V gene: TRBV29-1

CDR3 DNA: TGTGCCAGCAGTTTAAACCTAGCGGGCACAGATACGCAGTATTTT
CDR3 protein: CASSLNLAGTDTQYF
D gene: TRBD2
J gene: TRBJ2-3
clone size: -
V gene: TRBV27

CDR3 DNA: TGTGCCAGCAGCTTGGCGGGAGCGTGGAGGGTTATCACAGATACGCAGTATTTT
CDR3 protein: CASSLAGAWRVITDTQYF
D gene: -
J gene: TRBJ2-3
clone size: once
V gene: TRBV5-5

CDR3 DNA: TGTGCCTGGGAGACAGGAAGGGGCTATGGCTACACCTTC
CDR3 protein: CAWETGRGYGYTF
D gene: -
J gene: TRBJ1-2
clone size: -
V gene: TRBV30

CDR3 DNA: TGTGCCACCAGTGACCCACTAGCGGGAGTAATGAAGCAGTACTTC
CDR3 protein: CATSDPLAGVMKQYF
D gene: TRBD2
J gene: TRBJ2-7
clone size: -
V gene: TRBV24-1

CDR3 DNA: TGTGCCAGCAGCCCCCAGGACAGGGATGAAGAGAACACCGGGGAGCTGTTTTTT
CDR3 protein: CASSPQDRDEENTGELFF
D gene: TRBD1
J gene: TRBJ2-2
clone size: -
V gene: TRBV3-1/TRBV3-2

CDR3 DNA: TGTGCCAGCAGCTTCCAGCGGACTAGCGGGAGTTCTTCCTACGAGCAGTACTTC
CDR3 protein: CASSFQRTSGSSSYEQYF
D gene: TRBD2
J gene: TRBJ2-7
clone size: -
V gene: TRBV11-2

CDR3 DNA: TGTGCCAGCAGTTACTCGGAACAGGTCCATTCCTACGAGCAGTACTTC
CDR3 protein: CASSYSEQVHSYEQYF
D gene: -
J gene: TRBJ2-7
clone size: -
V gene: TRBV6-2/TRBV6-3

CDR3 DNA: TGCGCCAGCAGCGTCGGACAGGTTGGCTCACCCCTCCACTTT
CDR3 protein: CASSVGQVGSPLHF
D gene: TRBD1
J gene: TRBJ1-6
clone size: -
V gene: TRBV5-1

CDR3 DNA: TGCGCCAGCAGCCAAGATGGGGCGGGAGGGGGCAATGAGCAGTTCTTC
CDR3 protein: CASSQDGAGGGNEQFF
D gene: TRBD2
J gene: TRBJ2-1
clone size: -
V gene: TRBV4-1

CDR3 DNA: TGTGCCAGCAGTTTAGATACGGGGGATAACAATGAGCAGTTCTTC
CDR3 protein: CASSLDTGDNNEQFF
D gene: -
J gene: TRBJ2-1
clone size: -
V gene: TRBV27

CDR3 DNA: TGTGCCATCAGTGATAAGGCCGGACAGTCCTACAATGAGCAGTTCTTC
CDR3 protein: CAISDKAGQSYNEQFF
D gene: -
J gene: TRBJ2-1
clone size: -
V gene: TRBV10-3

CDR3 DNA: TGTGCCAGCAGCTTACCGGGACTAGCGGGATACGAGACCCAGTACTTC
CDR3 protein: CASSLPGLAGYETQYF
D gene: TRBD2
J gene: TRBJ2-5
clone size: -
V gene: TRBV7-9

CDR3 DNA: TGTGCCAGCAGGAGGCGGGGGCGACCTCCCAACTATGGCTACACCTTC
CDR3 protein: CASRRRGRPPNYGYTF
D gene: -
J gene: TRBJ1-2
clone size: -
V gene: TRBV28

CDR3 DNA: TGTGCCAGCAGCTTGGGGACACCATACTACGAGCAGTACTTC
CDR3 protein: CASSLGTPYYEQYF
D gene: -
J gene: TRBJ2-7
clone size: once
V gene: TRBV5-8